This is a list of T cell receptor beta chains from one sample in a study of CD8+ T cells in alopecia areata. Profiling relied on immunoSEQ multiplex PCR, and the TCRdb table lists in-frame clones only, not all of them. The sample includes around 100,000 clones, roughly 50% of them seen just once. Sequencing was carried out using CD4+ T cells sorted from blood. The receptors stem from a human donor in good health. CDR3s include the opening cysteine and the closing phenylalanine or tryptophan. The D gene is left open where the match is weak. Clone size appears in some rows only: once, few, many, or a class for an expanded clone.

size | J | D | V | CDR3 | DNA
few | TRBJ2-5 | TRBD2 | TRBV7-2 | CASSPPNGGGGRETQYF | TGTGCCAGCAGCCCCCCAAATGGCGGCGGGGGTAGGGAGACCCAGTACTTC
. | TRBJ2-5 | TRBD1 | TRBV5-5 | CASSLGSGQALETQYF | TGTGCCAGCAGCTTGGGGTCCGGACAGGCCCTGGAGACCCAGTACTTC
. | TRBJ2-7 | TRBD2 | TRBV29-1 | CSGTSGGAYEQYF | TGCAGCGGGACTAGCGGGGGGGCCTACGAGCAGTACTTC
. | TRBJ1-2 | TRBD1 | TRBV2 | CASRGRNSGTDGYTF | TGTGCCAGCAGGGGCCGGAACTCCGGGACAGATGGCTACACCTTC
medium-sized | TRBJ2-1 | . | TRBV28 | CASSRYRDGQFF | TGTGCCAGCAGCCGATACAGGGACGGACAGTTCTTC
. | TRBJ2-1 | TRBD1 | TRBV29-1 | CSVDKDRVRNEQFF | TGCAGCGTTGACAAGGACAGGGTTCGGAATGAGCAGTTCTTC
. | TRBJ2-1 | TRBD2 | TRBV5-1 | CASSLTSGGRNEQFF | TGCGCCAGCAGCTTAACTAGCGGGGGCCGCAATGAGCAGTTCTTC
. | TRBJ1-2 | TRBD1 | TRBV29-1 | CSARQGTGYGYTF | TGCAGCGCCCGACAGGGGACGGGCTATGGCTACACCTTC
few | TRBJ1-1 | . | TRBV30 | CAWSVNAAPMNTEAFF | TGTGCCTGGAGTGTAAACGCGGCTCCAATGAACACTGAAGCTTTCTTT
. | TRBJ2-1 | . | TRBV2 | CASSERNSLSKQFF | TGTGCCAGCAGTGAACGGAACTCCCTGTCCAAGCAGTTCTTC
. | TRBJ1-1 | . | TRBV30 | CAWSPSSRYTEAFF | TGTGCCTGGAGTCCAAGCTCTAGGTACACTGAAGCTTTCTTT
. | TRBJ2-7 | TRBD2 | TRBV15 | CATSRDLLAGRYEQYF | TGTGCCACCAGCAGAGATCTCCTAGCGGGCCGGTACGAGCAGTACTTC
. | TRBJ1-6 | . | TRBV15 | CATSREGRAGGSPLHF | TGTGCCACCAGCAGAGAGGGGAGAGCCGGGGGGTCACCCCTCCACTTT
. | TRBJ2-1 | TRBD1 | TRBV4-1 | CASSQNRGRLYNEQFF | TGCGCCAGCAGCCAAAACAGGGGGCGGCTATACAATGAGCAGTTCTTC
few | TRBJ2-5 | TRBD1 | TRBV5-1 | CASSTRTGQNGETQYF | TGCGCCAGCAGTACCCGGACAGGCCAAAACGGAGAGACCCAGTACTTC
. | TRBJ2-7 | TRBD1 | TRBV2 | CASYRQGAYEQHF | TGTGCCAGCTACCGACAGGGGGCCTACGAGCAGCACTTC
medium-sized | TRBJ2-7 | . | TRBV7-9 | CASSSGQSYEQYF | TGTGCCAGCAGCTCTGGACAGTCCTACGAGCAGTACTTC
. | TRBJ2-7 | TRBD1 | TRBV6-6 | CASSYSAGGAYEQYF | TGTGCCAGCAGTTACTCCGCAGGGGGAGCCTACGAGCAGTACTTC
. | TRBJ1-1 | . | TRBV7-2 | CASSLHRSRSGTEAFF | TGTGCCAGCAGCTTACATCGGTCACGTAGTGGCACTGAAGCTTTCTTT
. | TRBJ2-1 | . | TRBV5-1 | CASSLRRRQGAYNEQFF | TGCGCCAGCAGCTTGAGGAGGCGGCAGGGAGCCTACAATGAGCAGTTCTTC
. | TRBJ2-1 | . | TRBV29-1 | CSVLLGSSGDEQFF | TGCAGCGTTCTGTTAGGATCCTCGGGCGATGAGCAGTTCTTC
few | TRBJ1-1 | . | TRBV20-1 | CSARDLTEAFF | TGCAGTGCTAGAGACTTAACTGAAGCTTTCTTT
few | TRBJ1-2 | . | TRBV30 | CAWSRTDYGYTF | TGTGCCTGGAGTCGGACGGACTATGGCTACACCTTC
. | TRBJ1-6 | . | TRBV5-6 | CASRKDRLNSPLHF | TGTGCCAGTAGGAAGGACAGACTAAATTCACCCCTCCACTTT
. | TRBJ2-5 | . | TRBV7-9 | CASSLGGQETQYF | TGTGCCAGCAGCTTAGGGGGGCAAGAGACCCAGTACTTC
. | TRBJ2-5 | . | TRBV7-7 | CASSLDSQETQYF | TGTGCTAGCAGCTTAGACAGCCAAGAGACCCAGTACTTC
few | TRBJ2-7 | . | TRBV6-1 | CASSDFGQGGYEQYF | TGTGCCAGCAGTGATTTTGGGCAGGGTGGCTACGAGCAGTACTTC
. | TRBJ2-3 | . | TRBV25-1 | CASRIGGRADTQYF | TGTGCCAGCAGAATAGGCGGAAGGGCAGATACGCAGTATTTT
few | TRBJ2-5 | . | TRBV18 | CASSPKETQYF | TGTGCCAGCTCACCAAAAGAGACCCAGTACTTC